The 7 T cell receptor beta chains below were found in one sample sequenced in a study of PD-L1 blockade in urothelial cancer. Sequenced by immunoSEQ multiplex PCR; TCRdb stores in-frame clones only, minus some. The sample lists roughly 60,000 clones, about four fifths occurring once. The input for sequencing was PBMCs, taken around atezolizumab (anti-PD-L1) treatment. These receptors were obtained from a man between 70 and 80 years old with urothelial cancer.

This sequence joins TRBV4-1 and TRBJ1-4; 10 positions match TRBD1. The CDR3 consists of 17 residues. Germline trimming cut 0 bases from V and 6 bases from J; bases unmatched to any gene: 7. Germline CDR1 MGHRA, CDR2 YSYEKL. As DNA, the CDR3 is TGCGCCAGCAGCCAAGATTGGACCGGGACAGGGGATGAAAAACTGTTTTTT. Residues: CASSQDWTGTGDEKLFF.

This chain joins TRBV5-6 and TRBJ2-4, with D possibly matching TRBD2 (6 bases). The V and J ends lost 5 bases and 9 bases respectively, with 12 bases between them. CDR1 and CDR2 from the germline V gene are SGHDT and YYEEEE. The CDR3 consists of 12 residues. The CDR3: CASSSGLTIQYF. The CDR3 nucleotides read TGTGCCAGCAGTTCGGGACTGACCATTCAGTACTTC.

Only one count was recorded for this clone. The rearrangement uses TRBV6-5 and TRBJ2-7; TRBD2 matches 13 bases. Germline CDR1 is MNHEY and CDR2 is SVGAGI. The CDR3 has 15 residues. Germline trimming cut 7 bases from V and 2 bases from J; bases unmatched to any gene: 5. Written as DNA, the CDR3 is TGTGCCAGCACTCGGACTAGCGGGGGACCCTACGAGCAGTACTTC. Its translation: CASTRTSGGPYEQYF.

This chain connects TRBV14 to TRBJ2-7, with D hard to call. This CDR3 comprises 12 residues. Germline-derived CDR1 and CDR2 are SGHDN and FVKESK. V gave up 1 base and J gave up 8 bases, with 9 bases separating them. This chain's CDR3 is CASSQAPSKQYF. The CDR3 DNA follows: TGTGCCAGCAGCCAAGCCCCCTCTAAGCAGTACTTC.

V is TRBV25-1 and J is TRBJ1-2; tentatively, D is TRBD1 (5 bases). The germline CDR1 and CDR2 sequences are MGHDK and SYGVNS. The CDR3 spans 14 residues. Between the trimmed V and J ends, which lost 1 base and 4 bases, there was a span of 10 bases. The CDR3 coding sequence is TGTGCCAGCAGTGAATGGGGCGGACCCTATGGCTACACCTTC. Encoded protein: CASSEWGGPYGYTF.

The chain uses TRBV20-1 and TRBJ2-1; TRBD1 might be the D (6 bases). The V end was cut by 6 bases, the J end by 8 bases, with 11 bases between. The CDR3 contains 11 residues. Per germline, CDR1 DFQATT and CDR2 SNEGSKA (reference sequence). The CDR3 loop reads CSAPWGHEQFF. In DNA form, the CDR3 reads TGCAGTGCCCCTTGGGGGCATGAGCAGTTCTTC.

The chain uses TRBV6-5 and TRBJ2-3, with TRBD2 as a possible D gene (5 bases). Deletions cut 5 bases from V and 2 bases from J, with 14 bases between. In germline, CDR1 is MNHEY, CDR2 SVGAGI. This CDR3 comprises 15 residues. DNA for the CDR3: TGTGCCAGCAGTCCGCGCCGGGAACCCACAGATACGCAGTATTTT. It yields the protein CASSPRREPTDTQYF.